The 17 T cell receptor beta chains presented below share a single source sample, sequenced in a study of identifying expanded T cells in peripheral blood. Only in-frame clones appear in the TCRdb table, and some are missing; sequencing was by immunoSEQ multiplex PCR. The sample shows over 80,000 clones, approximately 84% of them seen only once. The source material was blood. These receptors were collected from a person aged 18 to 70 in good health.

This chain links TRBV5-1 with TRBJ1-1, with no clear D. V gave up 2 bases and J gave up 1 base, with 12 bases separating them. Per germline, CDR1 SGHRS and CDR2 YFSETQ. The CDR3 has 15 amino acids. CDR3 loop: CASSFSRRRNTEAFF. CDR3 bases: TGCGCCAGCAGCTTTTCGAGACGGAGGAACACTGAAGCTTTCTTT. Full variable domain (rest looked up from reference TRBV5-1 and TRBJ1-1): KAGVTQTPRYLIKTRGQQVTLSCSPISGHRSVSWYQQTPGQGLQFLFEYFSETQRNKGNFPGRFSGRQFSNSRSEMNVSTLELGDSALYLCASSFSRRRNTEAFFGQGTRLTVV.

The chain recombines TRBV4-1 with TRBJ2-5, with D hard to call. The CDR3 totals 14 residues. In germline, CDR1 is MGHRA, CDR2 YSYEKL. The germline V and J ends were trimmed by 1 base and 1 base, with 7 bases remaining between them. The CDR3 spells CASSQGHSQETQYF. The CDR3 DNA sequence: TGCGCCAGCAGCCAAGGGCACAGCCAAGAGACCCAGTACTTC.

The rearrangement uses TRBV28 and TRBJ1-2; D gene uncertain. The CDR3 loop spans 12 amino acids. V lost 6 bases and J lost 2, with 7 bases in between. Germline values: CDR1 MDHEN, CDR2 SYDVKM. CDR3 residues: CASSPRNYGYTF. CDR3 nucleotide sequence: TGTGCCAGCAGCCCCAGGAACTATGGCTACACCTTC.

The chain is built from TRBV6-1 and TRBJ1-1; a weak D match, TRBD1 (6 bases). Germline loops: CDR1 MNHNS, CDR2 SASEGT. Trimming removed 2 bases at V and 7 bases at J, with 14 bases between. This CDR3 spans 14 amino acids. Here the CDR3 reads CASSEKRWTDEAFF. CDR3 bases: TGTGCCAGCAGTGAAAAAAGGTGGACAGATGAAGCTTTCTTT.

V is TRBV29-1 and J is TRBJ1-2; D gene uncertain. The length of the CDR3 is 11 residues. The V end was cut by 5 bases, the J end by 4 bases, with 8 bases between. Germline V gene data show CDR1 as SQVTM and CDR2 as ANQGSEA. The CDR3 here is CSVFSGYGYTF. CDR3 nucleotide sequence: TGCAGCGTTTTTTCAGGCTATGGCTACACCTTC.

This chain links TRBV7-2 with TRBJ1-1; maybe TRBD1 (6 bases). CDR1 is SGHTA, CDR2 FQGNSA, per germline. This CDR3 comprises 15 residues. Trimming pared 9 bases from V and 1 base from J, leaving 18 bases between. The CDR3 protein is CASTTGGGQNTEAFF. The CDR3 coding sequence is TGTGCCAGTACTACAGGAGGGGGGCAGAACACTGAAGCTTTCTTT.

This clone was seen once. The chain links TRBV6-6 to TRBJ1-1; a possible D gene is TRBD1 (6 bases). Trimming pared 6 bases from V and 6 bases from J, leaving 17 bases between. Looked up from germline, CDR1 is MNHNY and CDR2 is SVGAGI (reference sequence). The CDR3 contains 14 residues. The CDR3 loop is CASRRTQGSSEAFF. CDR3 coding DNA: TGTGCCAGCAGGAGAACACAGGGTAGCTCTGAAGCTTTCTTT.

The chain links TRBV2 to TRBJ2-2, with TRBD1 identical over 7 bases. Germline CDR1 is SNHLY and CDR2 is FYNNEI. V trimming: 7 bases; J trimming: 8 bases; junction bases outside the gene matches: 25. This CDR3 comprises 19 residues. The CDR3 nucleotides are TGTGCCAGCACCCTCCGTAGGGACAGCCCTTCCCGTCCGGAGGGGGAGCTGTTTTTT. Translating it yields CASTLRRDSPSRPEGELFF. Full variable domain (missing parts from reference TRBV2 and TRBJ2-2): EPEVTQTPSHQVTQMGQEVILRCVPISNHLYFYWYRQILGQKVEFLVSFYNNEISEKSEIFDDQFSVERPDGSNFTLKIRSTKLEDSAMYFCASTLRRDSPSRPEGELFFGEGSRLTVL.

The chain uses TRBV5-1 and TRBJ1-3; no firm D call. Germline-derived CDR1 and CDR2 are SGHRS and YFSETQ. V was clipped by 4 bases and J by 0 bases, with 8 bases between them. This CDR3 is built from 14 residues. Here the CDR3 reads CASSNGGSGNTIYF. The CDR3, as DNA: TGCGCCAGCAGCAACGGAGGCTCTGGAAACACCATATATTTT.

V usage is TRBV27 and J usage is TRBJ1-1; D call uncertain. Germline V gene sequence: CDR1 MNHEY, CDR2 SMNVEV (reference sequence). Trimming cost V 6 bases and J 2 bases, with 16 bases left between them. The CDR3 covers 15 residues. CDR3 in DNA: TGTGCCAGCAGGGAGGTCGGAGCCTTAAACACTGAAGCTTTCTTT. It translates to CASREVGALNTEAFF.

The genes are TRBV27 and TRBJ2-7; the D is unclear. V lost 8 bases to trimming and J lost 0 bases, with 5 bases between them. The CDR3 is 11 amino acids. CDR1 and CDR2 (germline): MNHEY, SMNVEV (reference sequence). The CDR3 DNA follows: TGTGCCAGCGGAACCTCCTACGAGCAGTACTTC. Translated, it gives CASGTSYEQYF.

V is TRBV5-1 and J is TRBJ2-6, with D possibly matching TRBD2 (5 bases). The CDR3 contains 17 residues. Germline V gene sequence: CDR1 SGHRS, CDR2 YFSETQ. V lost 3 bases to trimming and J lost 0 bases, with 13 bases between them. The DNA of the CDR3 is TGCGCCAGCAGCTCTCACAGAGGGCTCTCTGGGGCCAACGTCCTGACTTTC. It translates to CASSSHRGLSGANVLTF. The full variable domain, completed using reference TRBV5-1 and TRBJ2-6, is KAGVTQTPRYLIKTRGQQVTLSCSPISGHRSVSWYQQTPGQGLQFLFEYFSETQRNKGNFPGRFSGRQFSNSRSEMNVSTLELGDSALYLCASSSHRGLSGANVLTFGAGSRLTVL.

The rearrangement joins TRBV10-3 to TRBJ1-2; D is uncertain. V was clipped by 2 bases and J by 8 bases, with 6 bases between them. The germline CDR1 and CDR2 sequences are ENHRY and SYGVKD. CDR3 length equals 11 residues. CDR3 amino acids: CAISEGMGYTF. CDR3 DNA: TGTGCCATCAGTGAGGGAATGGGCTACACCTTC.

The sample holds a few counts of this clone. V is TRBV7-9 and J is TRBJ1-1; weak D call: TRBD1 (5 bases). This CDR3 spans 13 amino acids. V was pared by 6 bases and J by 4 bases, with 12 bases between. Germline-derived CDR1 and CDR2 are SEHNR and FQNEAQ (reference sequence). The CDR3 reads CASRKGESTEAFF. The DNA of the CDR3 is TGTGCCAGCAGAAAAGGGGAGAGCACTGAAGCTTTCTTT.

This clone was observed once. The chain combines TRBV4-3 with TRBJ1-1, with a possible D match to TRBD1 (6 bases). CDR1 and CDR2 (germline): LGHNA, YSLEER. The V gene lost 4 bases and the J gene lost 5 bases, with 17 bases spanning the gap. The CDR3 length is 15 residues. The chain's CDR3 is CASSPTTGMGTEAFF. The CDR3 nucleotides are TGCGCCAGCAGCCCGACGACAGGTATGGGGACTGAAGCTTTCTTT.

The chain recombines TRBV27 with TRBJ2-3; no clear D gene. Trimming shortened V by 2 bases and J by 2 bases, and 11 bases separated the two germline ends. CDR3 length: 15 residues. Germline values: CDR1 MNHEY, CDR2 SMNVEV (reference sequence). The CDR3 is CASSLMVAHTDTQYF. Written as DNA, the CDR3 is TGTGCCAGCAGTTTAATGGTAGCCCACACAGATACGCAGTATTTT.

The chain is built from TRBV5-6 and TRBJ2-2; D is perhaps TRBD1 (5 bases). This CDR3 has 15 amino acids. CDR1 is SGHDT and CDR2 is YYEEEE in the germline V gene. The V end was cut by 4 bases, the J end by 4 bases, with 14 bases between. CDR3 sequence reads: CASSLAGLVTGELFF. DNA of the CDR3: TGTGCCAGCAGCCTGGCAGGGTTGGTCACCGGGGAGCTGTTTTTT.